The 23 T cell receptor beta chains presented below share a single source sample, sequenced in a study of vaccination effects on CD4 cells after COVID-19. After expansion with viral peptide pools in the ViraFEST assay, antigen-specific CD4+ T cells were sequenced. Having been cultured for 9 to 11 days, the cells underwent CD4+ T cell isolation. Among the vaccine recipients, none had a prior SARS-CoV-2 infection, and nucleocapsid antibodies were negative. These receptors are not linked to any known antigen. Repertoires were generated with immunoSEQ multiplex PCR, while TCRdb's copy carries only in-frame clones and drops some. The table lists tens of thousands of clones, around 67% of them singletons. The sample here was CD4+ T cells from PBMCs cultured with SARS-CoV-2 spike peptides, taken before COVID-19 vaccination. The receptors come from a human donor who received a COVID-19 vaccine.

The chain couples TRBV2 to TRBJ2-3; D is ambiguous. This CDR3 has 11 residues. Germline V gene lookup returns CDR1 SNHLY and CDR2 FYNNEI. The V gene lost 4 bases and the J gene lost 10 bases, with 9 bases spanning the gap. CDR3 residues: CASSARFPQYF. CDR3 nucleotide sequence: TGTGCCAGCAGTGCAAGATTTCCGCAGTATTTT. Drawing the rest from reference TRBV2 and TRBJ2-3, the complete variable domain is EPEVTQTPSHQVTQMGQEVILRCVPISNHLYFYWYRQILGQKVEFLVSFYNNEISEKSEIFDDQFSVERPDGSNFTLKIRSTKLEDSAMYFCASSARFPQYFGPGTRLTVL.

The chain employs TRBV6-1 and TRBJ1-2; D is unresolved. The CDR3 totals 14 residues. Germline V gene sequence: CDR1 MNHNS, CDR2 SASEGT. Trimming shortened V by 5 bases and J by 6 bases, and 16 bases separated the two germline ends. The CDR3 DNA reads TGTGCCAGCAGTTCCCCGACACCGACGAATGGCTACACCTTC. Encoded protein: CASSSPTPTNGYTF.

V and J are TRBV4-2 and TRBJ1-2, with 10 bases that match TRBD1. Per germline, CDR1 LGHNA and CDR2 YNFKEQ. This CDR3 is built from 16 residues. J gave up 4 bases and V 3 bases, and 8 bases lay outside the gene matches. As DNA, the CDR3 is TGTGCCAGCAGCCAGAAGGGACAGGGGTTTTCCTATGGCTACACCTTC. Amino acids: CASSQKGQGFSYGYTF.

This clone has only one observation. The V gene is TRBV7-2, the J gene TRBJ1-2; 12 positions agree with TRBD1. CDR1 and CDR2 from the germline V gene are SGHTA and FQGNSA. The CDR3 length is 15 residues. V was clipped by 4 bases and J by 8 bases; unmatched bases: 8. The CDR3, as DNA: TGTGCCAGCAGCTCGCCGGGACAGGGGGCGCGAGGCTACACCTTC. This encodes CASSSPGQGARGYTF.

This sequence joins TRBV6-5 and TRBJ1-4; D might be TRBD1 (5 bases). The CDR3 sequence is 14 residues long. V was pared by 6 bases and J by 8 bases, with 16 bases between. Germline V gene sequence: CDR1 MNHEY, CDR2 SVGAGI. The CDR3 loop reads CASRTPGRDEKLFF. In DNA form, the CDR3 reads TGTGCCAGCAGGACCCCGGGGAGGGACGAAAAACTGTTTTTT.

This clone showed up just a few times. The chain links TRBV3-1 (or the pseudogene TRBV3-2) to TRBJ2-7; TRBD2 agrees at 8 bases. Looked up from germline, CDR1 is LGHDT and CDR2 is YNNKEL (reference sequence). This CDR3 region has 12 residues. Trimming at V came to 6 bases and at J to 5 bases, leaving 3 bases not matched to a gene. CDR3 sequence (DNA): TGTGCCAGCAGACGGGGGGGGAACGAGCAGTACTTC. Residues: CASRRGGNEQYF.

The chain recombines TRBV3-1 (or the pseudogene TRBV3-2) with TRBJ2-1, with 13 positions matching TRBD2. Germline CDR1 and CDR2: LGHDT and YNNKEL (reference sequence). This CDR3 comprises 14 residues. V lost 4 bases to trimming and J lost 10 bases; unmatched junction nucleotides: 4. CDR3 protein: CASSRGLAGFEQFF. CDR3 DNA: TGTGCCAGCAGCCGGGGACTAGCGGGGTTCGAGCAGTTCTTC.

The chain is built from TRBV5-1 and TRBJ1-1, with 8 bases lining up with TRBD1. CDR3 size: 16 residues. V gave up 4 bases and J gave up 0 bases; unmatched junction bases: 8. In germline, CDR1 is SGHRS, CDR2 YFSETQ. The chain's CDR3 is CASSAGQGKMNTEAFF. The CDR3 DNA reads TGCGCCAGCAGCGCAGGACAGGGAAAGATGAACACTGAAGCTTTCTTT. Together with reference TRBV5-1 and TRBJ1-1, the CDR3 gives the full variable domain: KAGVTQTPRYLIKTRGQQVTLSCSPISGHRSVSWYQQTPGQGLQFLFEYFSETQRNKGNFPGRFSGRQFSNSRSEMNVSTLELGDSALYLCASSAGQGKMNTEAFFGQGTRLTVV.

By share of the sample, this clone is medium-sized (0.01 to 0.1%). This chain uses TRBV4-1 with TRBJ1-1; D perhaps matches TRBD1 (6 bases). The CDR3 extends over 16 amino acids. Germline assignment: CDR1 MGHRA and CDR2 YSYEKL. Deletions cut 4 bases from V and 6 bases from J, with 21 bases between. The CDR3 sequence: CASSLTETGGRAEAFF. CDR3 bases: TGCGCCAGCAGCCTAACGGAAACGGGGGGCAGGGCTGAAGCTTTCTTT.

The chain employs TRBV7-9 and TRBJ2-1; 11 bases are shared with TRBD1. The CDR3 spans 16 residues. Germline loops: CDR1 SEHNR, CDR2 FQNEAQ (reference sequence). J gave up 7 bases and V 3 bases, and 8 bases lay outside the gene matches. The CDR3 is CASSFDPGQGGNEQFF. CDR3 nucleotides: TGTGCCAGCAGCTTTGACCCGGGACAGGGGGGTAATGAGCAGTTCTTC.

The chain carries TRBV5-5 and TRBJ1-5, with 7 bases fitting TRBD1. The V gene end was trimmed by 2 bases and the J gene end by 6 bases; junction bases not matched to a gene: 8. Germline V gene data show CDR1 as SGHKS and CDR2 as YYEKEE (reference sequence). This CDR3 region has 15 residues. CDR3 residues: CASSFDLDRVQPQHF. The CDR3, as DNA: TGTGCCAGCAGCTTTGACCTTGACAGGGTTCAGCCCCAGCATTTT.

CDR3: CASSPLGTGRYEQYF. CDR3 DNA: TGTGCCAGCAGTCCACTCGGGACAGGGAGGTACGAGCAGTACTTC. This chain uses TRBV6-5 with TRBJ2-7, with TRBD1 matching over 9 bases. This CDR3 has 15 amino acids. Per germline, CDR1 MNHEY and CDR2 SVGAGI. The junction had 9 bases not matched to a gene; V was cut back by 5 bases and J by 4 bases.

The chain employs TRBV6-1 and TRBJ1-2, with a weak D call TRBD1 (6 bases). Trimming removed 2 bases from V and 4 bases from J, with 14 bases in between. The CDR3 is 15 residues long. Germline V gene sequence: CDR1 MNHNS, CDR2 SASEGT. This CDR3 reads CASSESRGKVYGYTF. In nucleotides, the CDR3 is TGTGCCAGCAGTGAATCCAGGGGAAAGGTCTATGGCTACACCTTC.

V gene TRBV4-3 combines with J gene TRBJ2-3, with D possibly TRBD2 on 7 matching bases. CDR3 length equals 16 residues. Germline assignment: CDR1 LGHNA and CDR2 YSLEER. Trimming stripped 4 bases from V and 3 bases from J, with 17 bases between. The DNA for the CDR3 is TGCGCCAGCAGCCTGGGGGGGCAGGGCCGGACAGATACGCAGTATTTT. It specifies CASSLGGQGRTDTQYF.

The chain uses TRBV21-1 and TRBJ2-3; TRBD2 is the table's D call and was not checked against the DNA. TRBV21-1 is reported as a pseudogene. The CDR3 is 14 residues long. The CDR3 coding sequence is TGTGCCAGCGGGTGGGAGTGCTTTCCAGATACGCAGTATTTT. Residues: CASGWECFPDTQYF.

The chain has TRBV5-1 and TRBJ2-5; 8 bases are a match to TRBD2. Germline-derived CDR1 and CDR2 are SGHRS and YFSETQ. V shed 0 bases and J 4 bases; nucleotides not matched to a gene: 8. This CDR3 has 16 amino acids. The CDR3 spells CASSLAPAGEVETQYF. DNA for the CDR3: TGCGCCAGCAGCTTGGCCCCAGCGGGAGAGGTAGAGACCCAGTACTTC.

V gene TRBV19 combines with J gene TRBJ2-2; 12 nucleotides agree with TRBD2. The CDR3 is 18 residues long. Germline CDR1 reads LNHDA; CDR2 reads SQIVND (reference sequence). Trimming at V came to 5 bases and at J to 3 bases, leaving 10 bases not matched to a gene. The CDR3 coding sequence is TGTGCCAGTAGTGCCCGATCCGGGACTAGCGGGTACACCGGGGAGCTGTTTTTT. Translation gives CASSARSGTSGYTGELFF.

The chain joins TRBV5-1 to TRBJ1-2; D may be TRBD1 (6 bases). The ends were cut back, 4 bases at V and 7 bases at J, with 20 bases in the middle. There are 15 residues in the CDR3. Germline-derived CDR1 and CDR2 are SGHRS and YFSETQ. CDR3 DNA sequence: TGCGCCAGCAGCCCCCCCGGGGGCGAACTTGCTGGCTACACCTTC. This gives the protein CASSPPGGELAGYTF.

This clone was seen a single time. This rearrangement joins TRBV25-1 to TRBJ2-3; TRBD2 agrees at 10 bases. Germline trimming cut 2 bases from V and 0 bases from J; bases unmatched to any gene: 8. Germline V gene sequence: CDR1 MGHDK, CDR2 SYGVNS. The CDR3 has 18 residues. CDR3 DNA sequence: TGTGCCAGCAGTGAAAGGCCTAGCGGGGGCCCTAGCACAGATACGCAGTATTTT. Translation gives CASSERPSGGPSTDTQYF.

V is TRBV29-1 and J is TRBJ2-7, with 9 bases identical to TRBD1. Trimming took 6 bases from V and 2 from J; bases not matched to a gene: 11. The CDR3 contains 15 residues. CDR1 SQVTM and CDR2 ANQGSEA come from the germline V gene. The CDR3 DNA sequence: TGCAGCGTCGGGACAGGGTTCCTTGGAACCTACGAGCAGTACTTC. It specifies CSVGTGFLGTYEQYF.

V is TRBV5-8 and J is TRBJ2-7, with 7 bases matching TRBD1. J gave up 0 bases and V 4 bases, and 10 bases lay outside the gene matches. Germline V gives CDR1 SGHTS, CDR2 YDEGEE. The CDR3 consists of 16 residues. CDR3 loop: CASSLQGIGSSYEQYF. CDR3 in DNA: TGTGCCAGCAGCCTACAGGGGATTGGAAGCTCCTACGAGCAGTACTTC.

The chain employs TRBV6-6 and TRBJ2-7; 7 bases map to TRBD2. This CDR3 is built from 16 residues. Germline CDR1 reads MNHNY; CDR2 reads SVGAGI (reference sequence). J lost 4 bases, V lost 2 bases, and 11 bases had no gene match. CDR3 amino acids: CASSYVEVAGPYEQYF. DNA of the CDR3: TGTGCCAGCAGTTACGTTGAGGTAGCGGGCCCGTACGAGCAGTACTTC.

This sequence joins TRBV2 and TRBJ2-7; 11 bases are shared with TRBD1. V trimming: 5 bases; J trimming: 3 bases; junction bases outside the gene matches: 3. The CDR3 has 14 residues. Germline V gene sequence: CDR1 SNHLY, CDR2 FYNNEI. Here the CDR3 DNA reads TGTGCCAGCAGTTCCGGGACAGGGGGCTACGAGCAGTACTTC. It is translated as CASSSGTGGYEQYF. The variable domain in full, with the rest retrieved from reference TRBV2 and TRBJ2-7, is EPEVTQTPSHQVTQMGQEVILRCVPISNHLYFYWYRQILGQKVEFLVSFYNNEISEKSEIFDDQFSVERPDGSNFTLKIRSTKLEDSAMYFCASSSGTGGYEQYFGPGTRLTVT.